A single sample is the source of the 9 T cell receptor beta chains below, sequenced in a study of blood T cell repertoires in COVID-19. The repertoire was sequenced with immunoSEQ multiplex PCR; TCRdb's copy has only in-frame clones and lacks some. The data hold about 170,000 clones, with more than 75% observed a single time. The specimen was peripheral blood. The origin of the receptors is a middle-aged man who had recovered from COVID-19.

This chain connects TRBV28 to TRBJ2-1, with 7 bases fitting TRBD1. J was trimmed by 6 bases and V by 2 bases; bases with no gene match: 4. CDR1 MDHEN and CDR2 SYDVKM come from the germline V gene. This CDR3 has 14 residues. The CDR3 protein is CASSLRGPVNEQFF. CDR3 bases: TGTGCCAGCAGTTTAAGGGGGCCCGTCAATGAGCAGTTCTTC.

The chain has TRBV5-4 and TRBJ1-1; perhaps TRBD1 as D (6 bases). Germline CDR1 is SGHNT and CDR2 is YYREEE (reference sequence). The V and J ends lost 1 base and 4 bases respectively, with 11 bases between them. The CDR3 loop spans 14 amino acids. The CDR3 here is CASSLSGRGTEAFF. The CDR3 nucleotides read TGTGCCAGCAGCTTGAGCGGCAGGGGCACTGAAGCTTTCTTT.

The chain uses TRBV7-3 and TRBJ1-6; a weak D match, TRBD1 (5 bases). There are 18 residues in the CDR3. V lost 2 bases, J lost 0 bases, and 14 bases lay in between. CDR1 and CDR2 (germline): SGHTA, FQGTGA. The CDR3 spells CASSLQGPLSSYNSPLHF. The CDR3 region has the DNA TGTGCCAGCAGCTTACAGGGCCCCCTGAGCTCCTATAATTCACCCCTCCACTTT.

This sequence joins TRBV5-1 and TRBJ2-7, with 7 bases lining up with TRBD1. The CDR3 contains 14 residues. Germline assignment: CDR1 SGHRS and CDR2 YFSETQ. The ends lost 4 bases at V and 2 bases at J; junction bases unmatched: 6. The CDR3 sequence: CASSSSGTAYEQYF. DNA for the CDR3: TGCGCCAGCAGCAGCTCCGGGACAGCCTACGAGCAGTACTTC. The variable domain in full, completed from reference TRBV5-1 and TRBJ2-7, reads KAGVTQTPRYLIKTRGQQVTLSCSPISGHRSVSWYQQTPGQGLQFLFEYFSETQRNKGNFPGRFSGRQFSNSRSEMNVSTLELGDSALYLCASSSSGTAYEQYFGPGTRLTVT.

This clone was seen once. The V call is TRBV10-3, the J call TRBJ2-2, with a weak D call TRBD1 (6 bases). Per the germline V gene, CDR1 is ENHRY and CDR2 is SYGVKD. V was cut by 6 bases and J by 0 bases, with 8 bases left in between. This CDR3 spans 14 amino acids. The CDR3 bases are TGTGCCATCAGGGACAGATCGAACACCGGGGAGCTGTTTTTT. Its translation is CAIRDRSNTGELFF.

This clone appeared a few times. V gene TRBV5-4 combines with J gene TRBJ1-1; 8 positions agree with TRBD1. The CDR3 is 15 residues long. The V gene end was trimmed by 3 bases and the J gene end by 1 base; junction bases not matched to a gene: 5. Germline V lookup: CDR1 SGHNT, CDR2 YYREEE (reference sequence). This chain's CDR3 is CASSSRTGKNTEAFF. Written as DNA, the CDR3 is TGTGCCAGCAGCTCGAGGACAGGGAAGAACACTGAAGCTTTCTTT.

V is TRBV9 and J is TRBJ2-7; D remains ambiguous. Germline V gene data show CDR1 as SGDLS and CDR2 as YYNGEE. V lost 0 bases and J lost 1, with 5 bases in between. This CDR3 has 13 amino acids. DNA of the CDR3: TGTGCCAGCAGCGTAGGGCTTTCCTACGAGCAGTACTTC. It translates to CASSVGLSYEQYF.

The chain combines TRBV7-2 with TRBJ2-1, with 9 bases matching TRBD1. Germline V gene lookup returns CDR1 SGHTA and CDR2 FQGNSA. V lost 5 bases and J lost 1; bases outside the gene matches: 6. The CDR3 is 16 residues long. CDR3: CASSTATGGSYNEQFF. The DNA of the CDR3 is TGTGCCAGCAGCACGGCGACAGGGGGTTCCTACAATGAGCAGTTCTTC.

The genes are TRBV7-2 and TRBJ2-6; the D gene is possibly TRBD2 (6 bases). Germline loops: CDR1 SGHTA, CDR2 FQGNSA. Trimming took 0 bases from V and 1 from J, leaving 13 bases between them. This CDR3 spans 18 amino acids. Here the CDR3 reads CASSLAVTRGSGANVLTF. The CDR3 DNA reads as TGTGCCAGCAGCTTAGCGGTGACTCGGGGGTCTGGGGCCAACGTCCTGACTTTC.